Sequencing of this T cell receptor beta chain was carried out in a study of response to subunit inactivated influenza vaccine. TCRdb reprocessed the RT-PCR reads with MiXCR, giving one entry per CDR3 protein. The top ten hold about 11% of the sample, which has more than 500,000 distinct CDR3 sequences, about 11% seen once. Study outcomes and limitations: Seasonal influenza vaccination, on each occasion, was suggested by the authors to recruit few new T cells.

This clonotype showed up just a few times. Its target is not known. Trimming removed 2 bases from V and 7 bases from J; junction bases left unmatched: 2. From germline, CDR1 is ENHRY and CDR2 SYGVKD. This CDR3 spans 15 amino acids. These records were also assigned to another study, of T cells expressing NK-cell markers. That source adds: 5'RACE template switching with UMIs generated TCR beta cDNA. It was sorted CD3+CD56+NKG2C+, CD3+CD56+NKG2C- and CD3+CD56-NKG2C+ T cells that supplied the TCR beta repertoires. In several donors, dominant clonotypes made up about 25-60.1% of CD3+CD56-NKG2C+ cells. The HCMV specificity of the expanded NKG2C+ T cell clones stayed unresolved.

Specimen: PBMCs from blood, collected on the day of vaccination. The chain couples TRBV10-3 to TRBJ2-1; 13 nucleotides agree with TRBD2. The origin of this receptor is a man aged 45 to 65 who received an inactivated influenza vaccine. This CDR3 is CAISERLAGGNEQFF. The CDR3 DNA reads TGTGCCATCAGTGAGCGACTAGCGGGAGGAAATGAGCAGTTCTTC.